The 21 T cell receptor beta chains listed next were all sequenced from one sample in a study of blood T cell repertoires in COVID-19. Sequencing was performed with immunoSEQ multiplex PCR; in TCRdb, only in-frame clones are kept and a portion is missing. The table lists approximately 220,000 clones, about four fifths of them singletons. Sequencing input: peripheral blood. These receptor sequences come from a woman aged 35 to 49 with active or convalescent COVID-19.

CDR3 protein: CASSPGVADNNEQFF. CDR3 nucleotides: TGTGCCAGCAGCCCGGGGGTAGCGGACAACAATGAGCAGTTCTTC. The chain combines TRBV5-4 with TRBJ2-1; possible D gene TRBD2, 6 bases. The CDR3 has 15 residues. Trimming took off 4 bases at V and 5 bases at J, with 16 bases between the two ends. Looked up from germline, CDR1 is SGHNT and CDR2 is YYREEE (reference sequence).

This chain joins TRBV7-9 and TRBJ2-1; 13 nucleotides align to TRBD2. The V segment lost 6 bases and the J segment 0 bases; nucleotides outside the gene matches: 8. Germline loops: CDR1 SEHNR, CDR2 FQNEAQ (reference sequence). This CDR3 has 18 residues. CDR3 coding DNA: TGTGCCAGCAGGGGACTAGCGGGACAGACGGGCTCCTACAATGAGCAGTTCTTC. Translating it yields CASRGLAGQTGSYNEQFF.

The chain joins TRBV29-1 to TRBJ2-5, with 8 bases lining up with TRBD1. The CDR3 sequence is 13 residues long. The germline V gene has CDR1 SQVTM and CDR2 ANQGSEA. Trimming took 8 bases from V and 0 from J; bases not matched to a gene: 5. The CDR3, as DNA: TGCAGCTCCCGGACAGGGAACCAAGAGACCCAGTACTTC. Translation: CSSRTGNQETQYF.

In this sample, this clone turned up once. V usage is TRBV6-2 or TRBV6-3 and J usage is TRBJ1-2, with a weak D call TRBD1 (6 bases). Germline CDR1 is MNHEY and CDR2 is SVGEGT. This CDR3 region has 16 residues. The V end lost 2 bases, the J end lost 7 bases, and 20 bases lay between the germline ends. In DNA form, the CDR3 reads TGTGCCAGCAGTTACCCTAGGACAGAAATAAGATCTGGCTACACCTTC. Translating it yields CASSYPRTEIRSGYTF.

In this sample, this clone turned up once. V gene TRBV19 combines with J gene TRBJ2-2; 14 bases fit TRBD2. Trimming removed 6 bases from V and 0 bases from J; junction bases left unmatched: 9. CDR1 and CDR2 (germline): LNHDA, SQIVND (reference sequence). The CDR3 is made up of 19 amino acids. CDR3 protein: CASSRLAGGQGANTGELFF. In DNA form, the CDR3 reads TGTGCCAGTAGCAGACTAGCGGGGGGGCAGGGCGCGAACACCGGGGAGCTGTTTTTT. The full variable domain, completed using reference TRBV19 and TRBJ2-2, is DGGITQSPKYLFRKEGQNVTLSCEQNLNHDAMYWYRQDPGQGLRLIYYSQIVNDFQKGDIAEGYSVSREKKESFPLTVTSAQKNPTAFYLCASSRLAGGQGANTGELFFGEGSRLTVL.

The chain's CDR3 is CASSPERGNTEAFF. The CDR3 bases are TGTGCCAGCTCACCAGAACGAGGGAACACTGAAGCTTTCTTT. J is TRBJ1-1 and V is TRBV18; no definite D call. The germline V gene has CDR1 KGHSH and CDR2 LQKENI. This CDR3 has 14 residues. V was trimmed by 2 bases and J by 1 base, leaving 8 bases between them.

The rearrangement joins TRBV18 to TRBJ2-5, with TRBD2 matching over 9 bases. V dropped 5 bases and J dropped 2; count of bases not matched to a gene: 6. Looked up from germline, CDR1 is KGHSH and CDR2 is LQKENI. The CDR3 consists of 15 residues. In nucleotides, the CDR3 is TGTGCCAGCTCATATGCGGGGGGGCATCAAGAGACCCAGTACTTC. Amino acids: CASSYAGGHQETQYF.

The V gene is TRBV15, the J gene TRBJ2-3, with 11 bases matching TRBD2. CDR3 length: 16 amino acids. Germline CDR1 and CDR2: LNHNV and YYDKDF (reference sequence). V shed 5 bases and J 0 bases; nucleotides not matched to a gene: 4. This CDR3 is CATSYGLAGSTDTQYF. DNA for the CDR3: TGTGCCACCAGCTACGGACTAGCGGGTAGCACAGATACGCAGTATTTT.

This clone has a single count. The CDR3 sequence is CAWSGPSSGANVLTF. In DNA form, the CDR3 reads TGTGCCTGGAGTGGGCCTAGCTCTGGGGCCAACGTCCTGACTTTC. The V call is TRBV30, the J call TRBJ2-6; no clear D. Trimming removed 1 base at V and 0 bases at J, with 7 bases between. The germline gives CDR1 GTSNPN, CDR2 SVGIG (reference sequence). The CDR3 has 15 residues.

This clone was seen only a few times. The chain uses TRBV30 and TRBJ1-2; tentative D call: TRBD1 (6 bases). The CDR3 runs 15 residues. CDR1 is GTSNPN and CDR2 is SVGIG in the germline V gene (reference sequence). The V end lost 2 bases, the J end lost 6 bases, and 19 bases lay between the germline ends. The CDR3 DNA reads as TGTGCCTGGAGTCCCCGGGGGGCGCCGAATAATGGCTACACCTTC. Translation gives CAWSPRGAPNNGYTF.

This clone was detected only once. The chain joins TRBV5-8 to TRBJ2-3; perhaps TRBD1 as D (6 bases). Deletions cut 4 bases from V and 9 bases from J, with 12 bases between. In germline, CDR1 is SGHTS, CDR2 YDEGEE. This CDR3 spans 12 amino acids. CDR3 nucleotides: TGTGCCAGCAGCCGGAACAGGGAGACGCAGTATTTT. It codes for CASSRNRETQYF.

V gene TRBV18 combines with J gene TRBJ2-7; D not certain. With 2 bases removed from V and 6 bases from J, the gap between germline ends came to 14 bases. Germline V CDR1 and CDR2: KGHSH, LQKENI. The CDR3 runs to 14 residues. CDR3 in DNA: TGTGCCAGCTCACCAGGCGTTACGGGTAGCGAGCAGTACTTC. It translates to CASSPGVTGSEQYF.

About this clone itself: A much more abundant neighbour one base away suggests this may be a read error. This sequence joins TRBV9 and TRBJ1-1; 11 positions agree with TRBD1. V gave up 4 bases and J gave up 4 bases; unmatched junction bases: 3. Germline assignment: CDR1 SGDLS and CDR2 YYNGEE. The CDR3 runs 14 residues. Here the CDR3 reads CASSSGTGGTEAFF. The CDR3 nucleotides are TGTGCCAGCAGCTCCGGGACAGGGGGCACTGAAGCTTTCTTT.

The gene calls are TRBV6-2 or TRBV6-3 and TRBJ2-7; 10 nucleotides match TRBD2. There are 17 residues in the CDR3. The germline V gene has CDR1 MNHEY and CDR2 SVGEGT. Trimming removed 4 bases from V and 7 bases from J; junction bases left unmatched: 16. CDR3: CASSSIWSGRASEEQYF. The CDR3 DNA follows: TGTGCCAGCAGTTCCATCTGGAGCGGGAGGGCCTCAGAGGAGCAGTACTTC.

The chain employs TRBV11-2 and TRBJ1-2, with D possibly matching TRBD1 (6 bases). The V end was cut by 5 bases, the J end by 4 bases, with 17 bases between. The CDR3 contains 15 residues. CDR1 and CDR2 (germline): SGHAT, FQNNGV. CDR3 protein: CASSPTPGQPYGYTF. The DNA of the CDR3 is TGTGCCAGCAGCCCCACCCCCGGACAGCCCTATGGCTACACCTTC.

This chain joins TRBV13 and TRBJ1-3; 9 nucleotides align to TRBD1. V lost 6 bases to trimming and J lost 0 bases; unmatched junction nucleotides: 3. This CDR3 is 15 amino acids long. Per the germline V gene, CDR1 is PRHDT and CDR2 is FYEKMQ (reference sequence). For the CDR3, the DNA is TGTGCCAGCAGTACAGGGGGCATCTCTGGAAACACCATATATTTT. Its protein product is CASSTGGISGNTIYF.

The chain employs TRBV28 and TRBJ1-3; 9 nucleotides agree with TRBD1. The trim removed 5 bases at V and 1 base at J, leaving 9 bases unmatched. The CDR3 contains 17 residues. CDR1 MDHEN and CDR2 SYDVKM come from the germline V gene. In DNA form, the CDR3 reads TGTGCCAGCAGTAACAAGGGACAGGGTTTGTCTGGAAACACCATATATTTT. Its protein product is CASSNKGQGLSGNTIYF.

This chain links TRBV5-4 with TRBJ1-1, with D perhaps TRBD1 (6 bases). Germline V gene data show CDR1 as SGHNT and CDR2 as YYREEE (reference sequence). This CDR3 is built from 15 residues. V was shortened by 0 bases and J by 1 base, with 10 bases between the two germline ends. CDR3 coding DNA: TGTGCCAGCAGCTTGGGAGCACAGGGGAACACTGAAGCTTTCTTT. Protein sequence: CASSLGAQGNTEAFF.

J is TRBJ2-7 and V is TRBV2, with unresolved D. V lost 2 bases to trimming and J lost 0 bases, with 11 bases between them. Germline V CDR1 and CDR2: SNHLY, FYNNEI. The CDR3 consists of 15 residues. The CDR3 DNA reads TGTGCCAGCAGTGAATACGAGGTCTACTCCTACGAGCAGTACTTC. It encodes CASSEYEVYSYEQYF.

The rearrangement joins TRBV24-1 to TRBJ2-2; 9 bases match TRBD1. Germline V gene lookup returns CDR1 KGHDR and CDR2 SFDVKD. The trim removed 4 bases at V and 4 bases at J, leaving 6 bases unmatched. This CDR3 is built from 16 residues. The CDR3 coding sequence is TGTGCCACCAGTGACCCCGGGACAGGGAGCACCGGGGAGCTGTTTTTT. It encodes CATSDPGTGSTGELFF.

The chain uses TRBV29-1 and TRBJ2-7, with 7 bases matching TRBD1. The CDR3 extends over 11 amino acids. CDR1 and CDR2 from the germline V gene are SQVTM and ANQGSEA. V lost 5 bases, J lost 6 bases, and 4 bases stayed unmatched. This CDR3 is CSVKTGSEQYF. The CDR3 DNA reads as TGCAGCGTTAAGACAGGGAGCGAGCAGTACTTC.